This T cell receptor beta chain is drawn from a study of Graves' ophthalmopathy and Graves' hyperthyroidism. The germline V gene encodes CDR1 SGHRS and CDR2 YFSETQ. The CDR3 loop spans 13 amino acids. V lost 1 base and J 7 bases, leaving 8 bases between the germline ends. The TCR beta CDR3 regions underwent amplification from RNA transcripts. HTBI primers were used in a first-round RT-PCR, which preceded a second-round multiplex PCR. Each CDR3 protein is one row after TCRdb ran MiXCR on the multiplex PCR reads. The sample includes some 350,000 distinct CDR3 sequences, approximately 17% seen only once; the top ten take approximately 2.4%. Many counts were recorded for this clonotype. Ineligible for inclusion were patients with other autoimmune diseases, uncontrolled infections, pregnancy or lactation.

This receptor was identified in an adult woman with stable Graves' hyperthyroidism. Sequenced material: peripheral blood. The chain is built from TRBV5-1 and TRBJ2-2; no reliable D call. CDR3 nucleotides: TGCGCCAGCAGCTTGAGTCCGGGCGGGGAGCTGTTTTTT. Encoded protein: CASSLSPGGELFF. Full variable domain (missing parts from reference TRBV5-1 and TRBJ2-2): KAGVTQTPRYLIKTRGQQVTLSCSPISGHRSVSWYQQTPGQGLQFLFEYFSETQRNKGNFPGRFSGRQFSNSRSEMNVSTLELGDSALYLCASSLSPGGELFFGEGSRLTVL.